Here is one T cell receptor beta chain with its context. The data stem from a study of blood T cell repertoires in COVID-19. Study information: T cells, B-cell-depleted T cells, or PBMCs supplied cDNA or gDNA.

Trimming left V 4 bases short and J 3 bases short, with 9 bases between. CDR1 SNHLY and CDR2 FYNNEI come from the germline V gene. The CDR3 loop spans 14 amino acids. Study processing details: Estimation of nucleated cell counts was performed using reference gene primer amplification. The assay was immunoSEQ multiplex PCR, and TCRdb's table has in-frame clones only and misses some. The DNA gave D and trimming, while V, J and clone size come from that table. The repertoire holds 150,000 to 200,000 clones, with 80% to 85% as singletons. The sequence was obtained from a human donor with acute or convalescent COVID-19. The donor label of this sample is uncertain. The sequencing sample was made of peripheral blood. The rearrangement joins TRBV2 to TRBJ2-2; D unclear. CDR3 loop: CASSVLQYTGELFF. The CDR3 DNA reads as TGTGCCAGCAGTGTCTTACAGTACACCGGGGAGCTGTTTTTT.